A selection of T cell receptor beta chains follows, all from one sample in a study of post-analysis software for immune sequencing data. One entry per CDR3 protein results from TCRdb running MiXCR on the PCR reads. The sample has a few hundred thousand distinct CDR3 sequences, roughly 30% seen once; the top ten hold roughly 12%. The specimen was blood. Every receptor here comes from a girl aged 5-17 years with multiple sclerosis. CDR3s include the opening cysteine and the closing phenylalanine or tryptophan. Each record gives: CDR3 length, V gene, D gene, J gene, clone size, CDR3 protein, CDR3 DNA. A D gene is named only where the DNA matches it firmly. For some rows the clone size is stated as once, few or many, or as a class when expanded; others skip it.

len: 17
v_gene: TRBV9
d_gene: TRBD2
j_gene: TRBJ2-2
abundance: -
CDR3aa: CASSARTSAEISGELFF
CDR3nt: TGTGCCAGCAGCGCTAGGACTAGCGCGGAAATCTCGGGAGAGCTGTTTTTT

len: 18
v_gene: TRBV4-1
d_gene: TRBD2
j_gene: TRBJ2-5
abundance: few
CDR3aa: CASRPGLAGGGYQETQYF
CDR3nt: TGCGCCAGCAGACCCGGACTAGCGGGGGGAGGATACCAAGAGACCCAGTACTTC

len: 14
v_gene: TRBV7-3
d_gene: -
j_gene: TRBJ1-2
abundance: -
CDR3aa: CASSLGQGPYGYTF
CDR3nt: TGTGCCAGCAGCTTAGGCCAGGGACCCTATGGCTACACCTTC

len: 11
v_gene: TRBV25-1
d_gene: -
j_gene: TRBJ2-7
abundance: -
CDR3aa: CASRGHYEQYF
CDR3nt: TGTGCCAGCAGGGGTCACTACGAGCAGTACTTC

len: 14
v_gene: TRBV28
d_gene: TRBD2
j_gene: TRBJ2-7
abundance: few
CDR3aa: CASSSGTSGVSQYF
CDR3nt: TGTGCCAGCAGTAGCGGGACTAGCGGGGTGAGCCAGTACTTC

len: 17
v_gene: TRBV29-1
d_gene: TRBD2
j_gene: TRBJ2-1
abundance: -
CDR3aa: CSVEDTLAGGHYNEQFF
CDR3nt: TGCAGCGTTGAAGATACACTAGCGGGGGGGCACTACAATGAGCAGTTCTTC

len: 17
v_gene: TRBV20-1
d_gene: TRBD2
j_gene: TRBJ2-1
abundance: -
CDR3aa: CSARDPTSRRVYNEQFF
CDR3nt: TGCAGTGCTAGAGATCCGACTAGCCGTCGGGTTTACAATGAGCAGTTCTTC

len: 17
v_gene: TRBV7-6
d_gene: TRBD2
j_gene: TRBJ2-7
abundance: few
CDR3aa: CASSLATSGGFSYEQYF
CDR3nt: TGTGCCAGCAGCTTGGCGACTAGCGGGGGGTTTTCCTACGAGCAGTACTTC

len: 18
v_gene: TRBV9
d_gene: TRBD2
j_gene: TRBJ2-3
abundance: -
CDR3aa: CANSVRDYSLEMTDTQYF
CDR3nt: TGTGCCAACAGCGTAAGGGACTATAGTCTGGAAATGACAGATACGCAGTATTTT

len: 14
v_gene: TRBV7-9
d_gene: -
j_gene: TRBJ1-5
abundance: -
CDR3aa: CASSLDTSNQPQHF
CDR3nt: TGTGCCAGCAGCTTGGACACTAGCAATCAGCCCCAGCATTTT

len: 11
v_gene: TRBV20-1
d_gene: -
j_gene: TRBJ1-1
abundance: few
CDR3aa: CSAPRGAEAFF
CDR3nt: TGCAGTGCTCCCAGGGGTGCTGAAGCTTTCTTT

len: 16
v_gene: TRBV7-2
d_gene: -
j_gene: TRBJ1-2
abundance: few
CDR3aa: CASSLATAPVAHGYTF
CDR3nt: TGTGCCAGCAGCTTAGCCACAGCCCCGGTAGCTCATGGCTACACCTTC

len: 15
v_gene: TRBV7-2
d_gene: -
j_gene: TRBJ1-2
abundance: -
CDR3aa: CASSPLRDGTYGYTF
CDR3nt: TGTGCCAGCAGCCCGCTAAGGGACGGAACCTATGGCTACACCTTC

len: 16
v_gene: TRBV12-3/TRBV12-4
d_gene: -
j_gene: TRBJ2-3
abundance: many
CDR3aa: CASSRQAGPRTDTQYF
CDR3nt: TGTGCCAGCAGTAGACAGGCTGGACCCCGAACAGATACGCAGTATTTT

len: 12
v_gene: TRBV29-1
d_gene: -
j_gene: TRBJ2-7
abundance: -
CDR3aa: CSVARSRNEQYF
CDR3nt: TGCAGCGTTGCTCGGAGTCGCAATGAGCAGTACTTC

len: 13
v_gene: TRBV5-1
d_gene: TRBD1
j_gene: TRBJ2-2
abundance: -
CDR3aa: CASTDRDTGELFF
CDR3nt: TGCGCCAGCACGGACAGGGACACCGGGGAGCTGTTTTTT

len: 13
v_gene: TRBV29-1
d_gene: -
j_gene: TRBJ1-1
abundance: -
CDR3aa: CSGCTTENTEAFF
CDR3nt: TGCAGCGGGTGTACGACAGAGAACACTGAAGCTTTCTTT

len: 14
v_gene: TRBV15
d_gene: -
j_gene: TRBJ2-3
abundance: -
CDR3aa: CATSPPHEADTQYF
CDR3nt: TGTGCCACCAGCCCTCCTCACGAAGCAGATACGCAGTATTTT

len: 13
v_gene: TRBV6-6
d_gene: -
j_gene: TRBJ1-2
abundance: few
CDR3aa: CASSLREGYGYTF
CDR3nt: TGTGCCAGCAGTCTGCGGGAGGGCTATGGCTACACCTTC

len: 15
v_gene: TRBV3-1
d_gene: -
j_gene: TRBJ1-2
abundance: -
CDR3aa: CASSQVSQGTYGYTF
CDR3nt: TGTGCCAGCAGCCAAGTTTCCCAGGGCACCTATGGCTACACCTTC

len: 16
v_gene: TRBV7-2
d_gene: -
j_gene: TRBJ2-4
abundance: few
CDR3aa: CASSLAQSGSVNIQYF
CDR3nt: TGTGCCAGCAGCTTAGCGCAATCAGGCTCCGTAAACATTCAGTACTTC

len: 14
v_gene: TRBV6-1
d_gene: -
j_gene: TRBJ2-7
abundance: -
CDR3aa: CASSEGPLSYEQYF
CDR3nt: TGTGCCAGCAGTGAAGGCCCACTCTCCTACGAGCAGTACTTC

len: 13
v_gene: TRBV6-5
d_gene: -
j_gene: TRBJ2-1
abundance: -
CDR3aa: CASSYRLISEQFF
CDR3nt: TGTGCCAGCAGTTACCGATTAATCAGTGAGCAGTTCTTC

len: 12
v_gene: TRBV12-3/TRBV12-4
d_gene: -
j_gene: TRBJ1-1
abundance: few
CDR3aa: CASSLGRIEAFF
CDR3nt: TGTGCCAGCAGTTTAGGACGTATCGAAGCTTTCTTT

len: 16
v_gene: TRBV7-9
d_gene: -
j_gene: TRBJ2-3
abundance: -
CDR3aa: CASSLGSSGRTDTQYF
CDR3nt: TGTGCCAGCAGCTTAGGCTCCAGCGGCCGCACAGATACGCAGTATTTT

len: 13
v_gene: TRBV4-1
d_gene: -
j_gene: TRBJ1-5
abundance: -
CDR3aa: CASSQGNNQPQHF
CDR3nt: TGCGCCAGCAGCCAGGGGAACAATCAGCCCCAGCATTTT

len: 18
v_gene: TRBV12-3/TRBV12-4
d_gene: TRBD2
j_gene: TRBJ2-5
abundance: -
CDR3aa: CASSPLRLAGGPHNEQYF
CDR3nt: TGTGCCAGCAGCCCCTTGAGGCTAGCGGGGGGGCCCCACAATGAGCAGTACTTC

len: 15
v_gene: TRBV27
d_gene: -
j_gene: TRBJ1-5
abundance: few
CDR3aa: CASRGGTSSNQPQHF
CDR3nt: TGTGCCAGCAGGGGGGGGACATCTAGCAATCAGCCCCAGCATTTT

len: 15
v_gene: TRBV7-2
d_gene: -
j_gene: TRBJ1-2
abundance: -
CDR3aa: CAGSNRKALDYGYTF
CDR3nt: TGTGCCGGCAGTAATCGAAAGGCCTTGGACTATGGCTACACCTTC

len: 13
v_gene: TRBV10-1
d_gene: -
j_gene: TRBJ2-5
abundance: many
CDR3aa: CASSERVWGTQYF
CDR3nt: TGCGCCAGCAGTGAGCGGGTTTGGGGGACCCAGTACTTC

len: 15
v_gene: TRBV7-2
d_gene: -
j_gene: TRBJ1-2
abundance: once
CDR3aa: CASSLAFGVGYGYTF
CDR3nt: TGTGCCAGCAGCTTAGCATTCGGGGTGGGCTATGGCTACACCTTC

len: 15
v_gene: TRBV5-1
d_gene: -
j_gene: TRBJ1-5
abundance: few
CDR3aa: CASSRSSGGGQPQHF
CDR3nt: TGCGCCAGCAGCCGGAGTTCGGGGGGCGGCCAGCCCCAGCATTTT

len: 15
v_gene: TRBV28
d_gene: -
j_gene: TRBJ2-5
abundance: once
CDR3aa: CASSSRAIVRETQYF
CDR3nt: TGTGCCAGCAGTTCACGGGCCATAGTACGGGAGACCCAGTACTTC

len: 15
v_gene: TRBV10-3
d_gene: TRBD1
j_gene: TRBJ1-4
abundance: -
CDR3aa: CAISGTGGEGERLFF
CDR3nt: TGTGCCATCAGTGGTACAGGGGGCGAAGGGGAAAGACTGTTTTTT